These T cell receptor beta chains were read from a single sample in a study of Graves' ophthalmopathy and Graves' hyperthyroidism. TCRdb re-analysed the multiplex PCR reads in MiXCR, keeping a single row per CDR3 protein. Of hundreds of thousands of distinct CDR3 sequences listed, around 21% are singletons. Sequenced: peripheral blood. The receptor set was obtained from a woman aged 18-30 years with stable Graves' hyperthyroidism. CDR3s include the opening cysteine and the closing phenylalanine or tryptophan. Fields, in order: clone size, V gene, J gene, D gene, CDR3 protein, CDR3 DNA. The D gene is left open where the match is weak. Clone size is shown for a subset of rows, as once, few, many or a class of expanded clone.

clone size: many; V gene: TRBV29-1; J gene: TRBJ2-5; D gene: -; CDR3 protein: CSVDLRGETQYF; CDR3 DNA: TGCAGCGTTGACCTCCGGGGCGAGACCCAGTACTTC
clone size: many; V gene: TRBV9; J gene: TRBJ2-7; D gene: TRBD1; CDR3 protein: CASSPGTGGSEYF; CDR3 DNA: TGTGCCAGCAGCCCGGGGACAGGGGGCTCGGAGTACTTC
clone size: many; V gene: TRBV12-3/TRBV12-4; J gene: TRBJ1-5; D gene: -; CDR3 protein: CASSIERGQPQHF; CDR3 DNA: TGTGCCAGCAGTATCGAGAGGGGTCAGCCCCAGCATTTT
clone size: -; V gene: TRBV6-5; J gene: TRBJ2-5; D gene: -; CDR3 protein: CASSSIGLGAQETQDF; CDR3 DNA: TGTGCCAGCAGTTCCATTGGTCTGGGGGCGCAAGAGACCCAGGACTTC
clone size: -; V gene: TRBV9; J gene: TRBJ2-2; D gene: TRBD2; CDR3 protein: CASSVGGLAGGPGTGELFF; CDR3 DNA: TGTGCCAGCAGCGTAGGAGGACTAGCGGGAGGGCCGGGCACCGGGGAGCTGTTTTTT
clone size: -; V gene: TRBV28; J gene: TRBJ1-5; D gene: TRBD1; CDR3 protein: CASRTGSGSGEPQHF; CDR3 DNA: TGTGCCAGCAGGACAGGGAGTGGGTCCGGTGAGCCCCAGCATTTT
clone size: many; V gene: TRBV4-2; J gene: TRBJ2-3; D gene: TRBD2; CDR3 protein: CASSQQAGGSTDTQYF; CDR3 DNA: TGTGCCAGCAGCCAACAAGCGGGAGGTAGCACAGATACGCAGTATTTT
clone size: many; V gene: TRBV20-1; J gene: TRBJ2-4; D gene: -; CDR3 protein: CSASAPSGIKYF; CDR3 DNA: TGCAGTGCTAGTGCCCCTTCGGGCATTAAGTACTTC
clone size: -; V gene: TRBV12-3/TRBV12-4; J gene: TRBJ2-7; D gene: -; CDR3 protein: CASSYSARDIYEQYF; CDR3 DNA: TGTGCCAGCAGTTACTCGGCCAGGGACATCTACGAGCAGTACTTC
clone size: few; V gene: TRBV20-1; J gene: TRBJ2-2; D gene: -; CDR3 protein: CSAREFEPDGELFF; CDR3 DNA: TGCAGTGCTAGAGAATTTGAACCGGACGGGGAGCTGTTTTTT
clone size: many; V gene: TRBV7-9; J gene: TRBJ2-7; D gene: -; CDR3 protein: CASSSANGGSHEQYF; CDR3 DNA: TGTGCCAGCAGCTCGGCGAATGGGGGTTCCCACGAGCAGTACTTC
clone size: many; V gene: TRBV27; J gene: TRBJ2-2; D gene: -; CDR3 protein: CASSAPYIGTGELFF; CDR3 DNA: TGTGCCAGCTCCGCTCCTTATATAGGCACCGGGGAGCTGTTTTTT
clone size: -; V gene: TRBV6-1; J gene: TRBJ1-1; D gene: -; CDR3 protein: CASSEAVTLRGNTEAFF; CDR3 DNA: TGTGCCAGCAGTGAAGCCGTAACTTTGAGGGGAAACACTGAAGCTTTCTTT
clone size: many; V gene: TRBV19; J gene: TRBJ1-6; D gene: -; CDR3 protein: CASSIDRRTPLHF; CDR3 DNA: TGTGCCAGTAGTATTGACCGGCGCACACCCCTCCACTTT